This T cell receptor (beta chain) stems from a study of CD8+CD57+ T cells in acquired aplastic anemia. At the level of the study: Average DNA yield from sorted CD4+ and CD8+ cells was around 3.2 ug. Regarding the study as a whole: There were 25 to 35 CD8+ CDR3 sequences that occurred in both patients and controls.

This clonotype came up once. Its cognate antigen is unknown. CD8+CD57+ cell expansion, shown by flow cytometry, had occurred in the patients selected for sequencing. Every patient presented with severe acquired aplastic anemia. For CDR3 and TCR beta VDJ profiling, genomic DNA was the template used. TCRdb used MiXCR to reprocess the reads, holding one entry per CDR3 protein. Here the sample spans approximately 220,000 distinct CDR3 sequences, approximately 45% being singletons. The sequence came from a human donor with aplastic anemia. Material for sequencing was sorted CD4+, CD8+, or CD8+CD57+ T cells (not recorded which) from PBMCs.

This CDR3 reads CAISQPGQELYGYTF. The CDR3 DNA follows: TGTGCCATCAGTCAGCCGGGACAGGAACTATATGGCTACACCTTC. The V gene is TRBV10-3, the J gene TRBJ1-2; 8 bases fit TRBD1. The germline gives CDR1 ENHRY, CDR2 SYGVKD. V shed 5 bases, J shed 5 bases, and the junction held 10 bases outside the gene matches. The CDR3 loop spans 15 amino acids.